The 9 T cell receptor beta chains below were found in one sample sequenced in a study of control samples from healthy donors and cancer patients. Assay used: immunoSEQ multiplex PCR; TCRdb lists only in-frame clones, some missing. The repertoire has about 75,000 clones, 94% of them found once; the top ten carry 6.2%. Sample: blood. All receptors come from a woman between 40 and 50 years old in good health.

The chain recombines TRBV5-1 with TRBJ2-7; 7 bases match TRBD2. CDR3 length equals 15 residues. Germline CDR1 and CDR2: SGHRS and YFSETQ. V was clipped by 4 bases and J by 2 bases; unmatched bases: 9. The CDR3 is CASSPWDYPTYEQYF. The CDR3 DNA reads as TGCGCCAGCAGCCCCTGGGACTACCCAACCTACGAGCAGTACTTC. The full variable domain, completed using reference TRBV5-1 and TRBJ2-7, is KAGVTQTPRYLIKTRGQQVTLSCSPISGHRSVSWYQQTPGQGLQFLFEYFSETQRNKGNFPGRFSGRQFSNSRSEMNVSTLELGDSALYLCASSPWDYPTYEQYFGPGTRLTVT.

CDR3 nucleotides: TGCGCCAGCAGCCAAGACCTCATTTTCGACACTGAAGCTTTCTTT. It encodes CASSQDLIFDTEAFF. V and J are TRBV4-1 and TRBJ1-1; D is unclear. CDR1 and CDR2 from the germline V gene are MGHRA and YSYEKL. Trimming cost V 0 bases and J 3 bases, with 11 bases left between them. This CDR3 contains 15 residues.

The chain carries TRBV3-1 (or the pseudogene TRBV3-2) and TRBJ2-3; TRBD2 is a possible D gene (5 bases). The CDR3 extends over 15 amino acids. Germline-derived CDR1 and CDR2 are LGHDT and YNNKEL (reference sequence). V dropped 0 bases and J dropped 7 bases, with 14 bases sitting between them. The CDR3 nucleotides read TGTGCCAGCAGCCAAGACGTGGTCCGGGATCATACGCAGTATTTT. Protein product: CASSQDVVRDHTQYF.

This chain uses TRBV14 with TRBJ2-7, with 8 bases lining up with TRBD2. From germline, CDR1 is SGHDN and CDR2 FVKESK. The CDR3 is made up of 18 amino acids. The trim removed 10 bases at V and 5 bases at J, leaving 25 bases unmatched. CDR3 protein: CATTLVRREAGWLHEQYF. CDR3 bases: TGTGCCACCACTCTCGTCAGGCGGGAGGCGGGGTGGTTACACGAGCAGTACTTC.

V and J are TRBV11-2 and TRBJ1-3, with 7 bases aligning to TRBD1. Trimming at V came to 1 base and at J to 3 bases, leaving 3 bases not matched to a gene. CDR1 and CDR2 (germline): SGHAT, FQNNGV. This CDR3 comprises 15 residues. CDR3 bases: TGTGCCAGCAGCTTAGCCTGGGACAGTGGAAACACCATATATTTT. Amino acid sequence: CASSLAWDSGNTIYF.

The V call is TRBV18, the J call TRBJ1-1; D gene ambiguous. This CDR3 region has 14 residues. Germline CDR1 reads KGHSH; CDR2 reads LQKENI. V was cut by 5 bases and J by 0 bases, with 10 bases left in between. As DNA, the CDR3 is TGTGCCAGCTCAGACGGTTACATGAACACTGAAGCTTTCTTT. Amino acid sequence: CASSDGYMNTEAFF.

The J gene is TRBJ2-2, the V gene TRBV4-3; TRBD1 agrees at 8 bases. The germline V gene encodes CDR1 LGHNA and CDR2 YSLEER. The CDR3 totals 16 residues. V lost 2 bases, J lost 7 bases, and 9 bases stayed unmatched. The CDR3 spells CASSQLTGARIGELFF. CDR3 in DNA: TGCGCCAGCAGCCAACTGACAGGGGCCAGGATCGGGGAGCTGTTTTTT.

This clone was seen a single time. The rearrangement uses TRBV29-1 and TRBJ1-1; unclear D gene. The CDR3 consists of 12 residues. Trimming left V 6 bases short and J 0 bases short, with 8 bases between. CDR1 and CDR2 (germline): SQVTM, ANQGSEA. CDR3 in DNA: TGCAGCGTCCTGAAGTTGAACACTGAAGCTTTCTTT. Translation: CSVLKLNTEAFF.

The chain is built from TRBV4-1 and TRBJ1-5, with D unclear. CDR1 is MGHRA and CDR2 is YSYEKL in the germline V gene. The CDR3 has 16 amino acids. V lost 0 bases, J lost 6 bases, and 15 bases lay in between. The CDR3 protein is CASSQEIGGSFQPQHF. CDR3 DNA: TGCGCCAGCAGCCAAGAGATAGGTGGCTCTTTTCAGCCCCAGCATTTT.